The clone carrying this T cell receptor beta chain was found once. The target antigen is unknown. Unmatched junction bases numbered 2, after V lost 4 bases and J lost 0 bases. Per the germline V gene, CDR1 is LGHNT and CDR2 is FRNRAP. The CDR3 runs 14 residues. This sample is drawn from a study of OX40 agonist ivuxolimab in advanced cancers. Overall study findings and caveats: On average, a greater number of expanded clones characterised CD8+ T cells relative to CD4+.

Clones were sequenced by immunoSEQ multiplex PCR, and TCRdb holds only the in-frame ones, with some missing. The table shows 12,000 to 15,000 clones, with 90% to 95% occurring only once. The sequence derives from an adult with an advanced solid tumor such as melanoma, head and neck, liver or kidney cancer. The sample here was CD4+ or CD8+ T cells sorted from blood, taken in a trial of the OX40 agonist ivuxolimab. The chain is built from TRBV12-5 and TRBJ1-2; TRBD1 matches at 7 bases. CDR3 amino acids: CASGSGTANYGYTF. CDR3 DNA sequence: TGTGCTAGTGGTTCCGGGACAGCTAACTATGGCTACACCTTC.